This is a list of T cell receptor beta chains from one sample in a study of blood T cell repertoires in COVID-19. Generated by immunoSEQ multiplex PCR, the TCRdb table keeps only in-frame clones and is missing some. The data contain around 140,000 clones, approximately 88% of them singletons. The sample was peripheral blood. These receptor sequences come from a woman in her forties or fifties with acute or convalescent COVID-19. Both conserved end residues are part of each CDR3. The D gene is left open where the match is weak. A clone size is listed for some rows: how often the clone was seen (once, few, many), or a class if it is expanded.

j_gene: TRBJ1-5; abundance: NA; len: 15; d_gene: TRBD1; v_gene: TRBV18; CDR3aa: CASSLRTGSNQPQHF; CDR3nt: TGTGCCAGCTCACTCCGGACAGGGAGCAATCAGCCCCAGCATTTT
j_gene: TRBJ1-6; abundance: NA; len: 11; d_gene: NA; v_gene: TRBV6-5; CDR3aa: CASRADSPLHF; CDR3nt: TGTGCCAGCAGGGCGGATTCACCCCTCCACTTT
j_gene: TRBJ1-1; abundance: NA; len: 15; d_gene: TRBD1; v_gene: TRBV11-2; CDR3aa: CASSRNRGLSTEAFF; CDR3nt: TGTGCCAGCAGTCGTAACAGGGGGCTAAGCACTGAAGCTTTCTTT
j_gene: TRBJ2-7; abundance: NA; len: 15; d_gene: NA; v_gene: TRBV12-5; CDR3aa: CASGLVTRPDYEQYF; CDR3nt: TGTGCTAGTGGTTTGGTTACCAGGCCGGACTACGAGCAGTACTTC
j_gene: TRBJ2-3; abundance: NA; len: 16; d_gene: TRBD2; v_gene: TRBV11-2; CDR3aa: CASSPLTSGGTDTQYF; CDR3nt: TGTGCCAGCAGCCCCTTAACTAGCGGGGGCACAGATACGCAGTATTTT
j_gene: TRBJ2-1; abundance: NA; len: 16; d_gene: TRBD2; v_gene: TRBV7-6; CDR3aa: CASSRGTSGSSPEQFF; CDR3nt: TGTGCCAGCAGCCGCGGGACTAGCGGGAGTTCCCCTGAGCAGTTCTTC
j_gene: TRBJ2-5; abundance: NA; len: 13; d_gene: TRBD2; v_gene: TRBV7-2; CDR3aa: CASRGGGVETQYF; CDR3nt: TGTGCCAGCAGAGGCGGGGGGGTGGAGACCCAGTACTTC
j_gene: TRBJ2-3; abundance: NA; len: 15; d_gene: TRBD2; v_gene: TRBV7-3; CDR3aa: CASSARTSGADTQYF; CDR3nt: TGTGCCAGCAGCGCTCGGACTAGCGGAGCCGATACGCAGTATTTT
j_gene: TRBJ1-1; abundance: NA; len: 14; d_gene: NA; v_gene: TRBV27; CDR3aa: CASSFQAENTEAFF; CDR3nt: TGTGCCAGCAGTTTTCAGGCTGAGAACACTGAAGCTTTCTTT
j_gene: TRBJ2-3; abundance: NA; len: 15; d_gene: TRBD2; v_gene: TRBV19; CDR3aa: CVSSIGGGGADTQYF; CDR3nt: TGTGTCAGTAGTATTGGAGGCGGGGGGGCGGACACGCAGTATTTT
j_gene: TRBJ1-3; abundance: NA; len: 15; d_gene: NA; v_gene: TRBV6-6; CDR3aa: CASSLGGRTGNTIYF; CDR3nt: TGTGCCAGCAGTTTGGGAGGACGGACGGGAAACACCATATATTTT
j_gene: TRBJ1-1; abundance: NA; len: 13; d_gene: NA; v_gene: TRBV5-4; CDR3aa: CAYRVGLNTEAFF; CDR3nt: TGTGCCTACAGGGTGGGGTTAAACACTGAAGCTTTCTTT
j_gene: TRBJ1-1; abundance: NA; len: 13; d_gene: TRBD1; v_gene: TRBV6-4; CDR3aa: CASSQDRESEAFF; CDR3nt: TGTGCCAGCAGCCAAGACAGGGAATCTGAAGCTTTCTTT
j_gene: TRBJ1-1; abundance: few; len: 17; d_gene: NA; v_gene: TRBV19; CDR3aa: CASSNKVGATMNTEAFF; CDR3nt: TGTGCCAGTAGTAACAAGGTGGGGGCGACGATGAACACTGAAGCTTTCTTT
j_gene: TRBJ2-1; abundance: NA; len: 17; d_gene: TRBD2; v_gene: TRBV2; CDR3aa: CASSRTLLAGGWHEQFF; CDR3nt: TGTGCCAGCAGTAGAACCCTACTAGCGGGGGGCTGGCATGAGCAGTTCTTC
j_gene: TRBJ2-2; abundance: NA; len: 12; d_gene: NA; v_gene: TRBV11-2; CDR3aa: CASSFLTGELFF; CDR3nt: TGTGCCAGCAGCTTCCTAACCGGGGAGCTGTTTTTT
j_gene: TRBJ2-4; abundance: NA; len: 16; d_gene: NA; v_gene: TRBV10-3; CDR3aa: CAISESSVLAKNIQYF; CDR3nt: TGTGCCATCAGTGAGTCTTCTGTTCTAGCCAAAAACATTCAGTACTTC
j_gene: TRBJ1-5; abundance: NA; len: 14; d_gene: TRBD1; v_gene: TRBV27; CDR3aa: CASTGTGGDQPQHF; CDR3nt: TGTGCCAGCACTGGGACAGGGGGCGATCAGCCCCAGCATTTT
j_gene: TRBJ2-3; abundance: NA; len: 16; d_gene: TRBD2; v_gene: TRBV7-9; CDR3aa: CASSQLAGEGADTQYF; CDR3nt: TGTGCCAGCAGCCAATTAGCGGGAGAGGGCGCAGATACGCAGTATTTT
j_gene: TRBJ2-2; abundance: NA; len: 14; d_gene: NA; v_gene: TRBV10-3; CDR3aa: CAISESMAAGELFF; CDR3nt: TGTGCCATCAGTGAGTCGATGGCAGCCGGGGAGCTGTTTTTT
j_gene: TRBJ1-3; abundance: NA; len: 15; d_gene: NA; v_gene: TRBV27; CDR3aa: CASSQDDSSGNTIYF; CDR3nt: TGTGCCAGCAGTCAGGATGATTCCTCTGGAAACACCATATATTTT
j_gene: TRBJ1-1; abundance: NA; len: 15; d_gene: NA; v_gene: TRBV5-4; CDR3aa: CASSIGAAGYTEAFF; CDR3nt: TGTGCCAGCAGCATTGGGGCGGCAGGGTACACTGAAGCTTTCTTT
j_gene: TRBJ2-5; abundance: NA; len: 15; d_gene: NA; v_gene: TRBV5-1; CDR3aa: CASSLSGTTQETQYF; CDR3nt: TGCGCCAGCAGCTTGAGTGGGACAACGCAAGAGACCCAGTACTTC
j_gene: TRBJ2-5; abundance: NA; len: 14; d_gene: TRBD2; v_gene: TRBV6-2/TRBV6-3; CDR3aa: CASTPREGPETQYF; CDR3nt: TGTGCCAGCACCCCGCGGGAGGGCCCAGAGACCCAGTACTTC
j_gene: TRBJ2-5; abundance: once; len: 17; d_gene: TRBD2; v_gene: TRBV24-1; CDR3aa: CATSDSHQRGWQETQYF; CDR3nt: TGTGCCACCAGTGATTCCCACCAGCGGGGTTGGCAAGAGACCCAGTACTTC
j_gene: TRBJ1-5; abundance: once; len: 15; d_gene: TRBD1; v_gene: TRBV7-2; CDR3aa: CASSRQGGSNQPQHF; CDR3nt: TGTGCCAGCAGCAGACAGGGGGGAAGCAATCAGCCCCAGCATTTT
j_gene: TRBJ1-1; abundance: NA; len: 14; d_gene: NA; v_gene: TRBV6-5; CDR3aa: CASRTGTQSTEAFF; CDR3nt: TGTGCCAGCAGGACCGGGACACAGTCCACTGAAGCTTTCTTT
j_gene: TRBJ2-1; abundance: NA; len: 14; d_gene: NA; v_gene: TRBV30; CDR3aa: CAWSVTGSYNEQFF; CDR3nt: TGTGCCTGGAGTGTAACGGGTTCCTACAATGAGCAGTTCTTC
j_gene: TRBJ2-3; abundance: NA; len: 17; d_gene: TRBD2; v_gene: TRBV9; CDR3aa: CASSVETTSGGGDTQYF; CDR3nt: TGTGCCAGCAGCGTAGAGACGACTAGCGGGGGTGGGGATACGCAGTATTTT
j_gene: TRBJ1-3; abundance: NA; len: 14; d_gene: TRBD1; v_gene: TRBV5-1; CDR3aa: CASRDDRAGNTIYF; CDR3nt: TGCGCCAGCAGGGATGACAGGGCTGGAAACACCATATATTTT
j_gene: TRBJ2-2; abundance: NA; len: 15; d_gene: TRBD1; v_gene: TRBV9; CDR3aa: CASSIGTGGTGELFF; CDR3nt: TGTGCCAGCAGCATCGGGACAGGGGGCACCGGGGAGCTGTTTTTT
j_gene: TRBJ2-7; abundance: NA; len: 12; d_gene: NA; v_gene: TRBV2; CDR3aa: CASSAPGYEQYF; CDR3nt: TGTGCCAGCAGCGCACCAGGCTACGAGCAGTACTTC
j_gene: TRBJ1-3; abundance: NA; len: 12; d_gene: NA; v_gene: TRBV29-1; CDR3aa: CSVAGPGNTIYF; CDR3nt: TGCAGCGTTGCAGGGCCTGGAAACACCATATATTTT
j_gene: TRBJ2-7; abundance: NA; len: 13; d_gene: NA; v_gene: TRBV3-1/TRBV3-2; CDR3aa: CASSPTGIGEQYF; CDR3nt: TGTGCCAGCAGCCCCACGGGGATTGGCGAGCAGTACTTC
j_gene: TRBJ1-6; abundance: NA; len: 15; d_gene: TRBD1; v_gene: TRBV7-6; CDR3aa: CASSLAQGAHSPLHF; CDR3nt: TGTGCCAGCAGCTTAGCCCAGGGGGCGCATTCACCCCTCCACTTT
j_gene: TRBJ2-7; abundance: NA; len: 14; d_gene: NA; v_gene: TRBV5-6; CDR3aa: CASSPARGSREQYF; CDR3nt: TGTGCCAGTAGCCCGGCCAGGGGCTCACGCGAGCAGTACTTC
j_gene: TRBJ2-1; abundance: NA; len: 17; d_gene: TRBD2; v_gene: TRBV9; CDR3aa: CASSSIIPGLHYNEQFF; CDR3nt: TGTGCCAGCAGCTCCATCATACCGGGACTACATTACAATGAGCAGTTCTTC
j_gene: TRBJ1-5; abundance: NA; len: 15; d_gene: NA; v_gene: TRBV19; CDR3aa: CASSIVQGQGQPQHF; CDR3nt: TGTGCCAGTAGTATAGTCCAGGGGCAGGGACAGCCCCAGCATTTT
j_gene: TRBJ1-1; abundance: once; len: 14; d_gene: TRBD1; v_gene: TRBV6-4; CDR3aa: CASSLTGGASEAFF; CDR3nt: TGTGCCAGCAGTTTGACAGGGGGCGCCTCTGAAGCTTTCTTT
j_gene: TRBJ2-3; abundance: NA; len: 15; d_gene: TRBD2; v_gene: TRBV3-1/TRBV3-2; CDR3aa: CASTLRQRGTDTQYF; CDR3nt: TGTGCCAGCACTCTAAGACAGCGGGGGACAGATACGCAGTATTTT
j_gene: TRBJ1-1; abundance: NA; len: 15; d_gene: NA; v_gene: TRBV12-5; CDR3aa: CASAPVGALNTEAFF; CDR3nt: TGTGCTAGTGCTCCTGTAGGGGCCCTTAACACTGAAGCTTTCTTT
j_gene: TRBJ2-7; abundance: NA; len: 12; d_gene: NA; v_gene: TRBV30; CDR3aa: CAWSVLDYEQYF; CDR3nt: TGTGCCTGGAGTGTACTAGACTACGAGCAGTACTTC
j_gene: TRBJ1-1; abundance: NA; len: 14; d_gene: NA; v_gene: TRBV15; CDR3aa: CATSRDIGGYEAFF; CDR3nt: TGTGCCACCAGCAGAGACATAGGAGGCTATGAAGCTTTCTTT
j_gene: TRBJ1-2; abundance: NA; len: 14; d_gene: NA; v_gene: TRBV24-1; CDR3aa: CATSEEGPPYGYTF; CDR3nt: TGTGCCACCAGTGAAGAGGGCCCTCCCTATGGCTACACCTTC
j_gene: TRBJ1-3; abundance: NA; len: 15; d_gene: NA; v_gene: TRBV3-1/TRBV3-2; CDR3aa: CASSQPRVAGNTIYF; CDR3nt: TGTGCCAGCAGCCAACCCAGGGTGGCTGGAAACACCATATATTTT
j_gene: TRBJ2-7; abundance: NA; len: 13; d_gene: TRBD1; v_gene: TRBV14; CDR3aa: CASSLQGAYEQYF; CDR3nt: TGTGCCAGCAGCCTACAGGGGGCCTACGAGCAGTACTTC
j_gene: TRBJ2-7; abundance: few; len: 16; d_gene: TRBD1; v_gene: TRBV5-4; CDR3aa: CASSLVSGTGGYEQYF; CDR3nt: TGTGCCAGCAGCTTGGTATCTGGGACAGGGGGTTACGAGCAGTACTTC
j_gene: TRBJ1-1; abundance: NA; len: 15; d_gene: NA; v_gene: TRBV27; CDR3aa: CASSFSYSRNTEAFF; CDR3nt: TGTGCCAGCAGTTTCTCGTACAGCCGGAACACTGAAGCTTTCTTT
j_gene: TRBJ1-1; abundance: NA; len: 16; d_gene: NA; v_gene: TRBV10-3; CDR3aa: CAISESRDTMNTEAFF; CDR3nt: TGTGCCATCAGTGAGTCGAGGGACACCATGAACACTGAAGCTTTCTTT
j_gene: TRBJ1-2; abundance: NA; len: 12; d_gene: NA; v_gene: TRBV19; CDR3aa: CASSRLNYGYTF; CDR3nt: TGTGCCAGTAGTCGTCTTAACTATGGCTACACCTTC
j_gene: TRBJ1-2; abundance: NA; len: 15; d_gene: NA; v_gene: TRBV5-1; CDR3aa: CASSGGPFPNYGYTF; CDR3nt: TGCGCCAGCAGCGGAGGACCCTTCCCCAACTATGGCTACACCTTC
j_gene: TRBJ2-3; abundance: NA; len: 16; d_gene: NA; v_gene: TRBV24-1; CDR3aa: CATSVLGTPGADTQYF; CDR3nt: TGTGCCACCAGTGTCCTTGGGACGCCGGGGGCAGATACGCAGTATTTT
j_gene: TRBJ2-7; abundance: once; len: 14; d_gene: NA; v_gene: TRBV5-1; CDR3aa: CASSDPTNSYEQYF; CDR3nt: TGCGCCAGCAGCGATCCGACAAATTCCTACGAGCAGTACTTC
j_gene: TRBJ2-1; abundance: NA; len: 15; d_gene: TRBD1; v_gene: TRBV9; CDR3aa: CASSRGQGSYNEQFF; CDR3nt: TGTGCCAGCAGTAGGGGACAGGGAAGCTACAATGAGCAGTTCTTC
j_gene: TRBJ2-1; abundance: NA; len: 12; d_gene: TRBD1; v_gene: TRBV12-3/TRBV12-4; CDR3aa: CASSFGTDEQFF; CDR3nt: TGTGCCAGCAGTTTCGGGACAGATGAGCAGTTCTTC
j_gene: TRBJ2-5; abundance: NA; len: 15; d_gene: TRBD1; v_gene: TRBV19; CDR3aa: CASSPQKGASETQYF; CDR3nt: TGTGCCAGTAGTCCTCAAAAGGGGGCGTCCGAGACCCAGTACTTC
j_gene: TRBJ2-2; abundance: NA; len: 13; d_gene: TRBD1; v_gene: TRBV28; CDR3aa: CASSTGGTGELFF; CDR3nt: TGTGCCAGCAGTACAGGGGGCACCGGGGAGCTGTTTTTT
j_gene: TRBJ1-2; abundance: few; len: 14; d_gene: NA; v_gene: TRBV19; CDR3aa: CASSRQVINYGYTF; CDR3nt: TGTGCCAGTAGTCGGCAGGTGATTAACTATGGCTACACCTTC
j_gene: TRBJ1-1; abundance: NA; len: 14; d_gene: NA; v_gene: TRBV7-3; CDR3aa: CASSLTGRDTEAFF; CDR3nt: TGTGCCAGCAGCTTAACAGGCAGGGACACTGAAGCTTTCTTT
j_gene: TRBJ2-7; abundance: NA; len: 15; d_gene: NA; v_gene: TRBV15; CDR3aa: CATSRVPSGSYEQYF; CDR3nt: TGTGCCACCAGCAGAGTTCCCTCGGGCTCCTACGAGCAGTACTTC